Listed here are 8 T cell receptor beta chains from one sample, sequenced in a study of T cell responses to AZD1222 COVID-19 vaccine (dated by TCRdb to the early 2020s). Library prep was done by the immunoSEQ multiplex PCR assay. The clones in this table, taken by TCRdb from immuneACCESS, are in-frame only. Not every clone is retained; where verified, under half of the shortfall comes from an unresolved V gene, and the cause of the rest is unknown. The sample yields about 180,000 clones; around 87% were counted once. Jointly, the top ten make up 2% to 3% of the sample. Reading the label with the study, this specimen's time point is: baseline before first vaccination. The starting material was peripheral blood, obtained on day 0 of AZD1222 vaccination. Receptors originate from an adult in good health.

The V call is TRBV20-1, the J call TRBJ2-3; D uncertain. The CDR3 contains 15 residues. V gave up 3 bases and J gave up 1 base, with 14 bases separating them. Germline CDR1 reads DFQATT; CDR2 reads SNEGSKA (reference sequence). The CDR3 DNA reads TGCAGTGCTAGTCTGCCCGGCCGGGGCACAGATACGCAGTATTTT. It specifies CSASLPGRGTDTQYF.

V is TRBV6-5 and J is TRBJ2-7; TRBD2 is a possible D gene (6 bases). V was cut by 5 bases and J by 3 bases, with 17 bases left in between. Per germline, CDR1 MNHEY and CDR2 SVGAGI. The CDR3 length is 15 residues. The CDR3 loop reads CASSRSGPLIYEQYF. The DNA for the CDR3 is TGTGCCAGCAGTCGGAGCGGGCCGCTGATCTACGAGCAGTACTTC.

This chain uses TRBV2 with TRBJ1-1; possibly TRBD1 for D (6 bases). CDR1 is SNHLY, CDR2 FYNNEI, per germline. The CDR3 is 14 amino acids. V gave up 4 bases and J gave up 2 bases, with 11 bases separating them. This CDR3 reads CASSAQGPNTEAFF. CDR3 nucleotide sequence: TGTGCCAGCAGTGCACAGGGACCAAACACTGAAGCTTTCTTT.

The V gene is TRBV28, the J gene TRBJ2-1; 7 bases fit TRBD2. The CDR3 is 17 residues long. Trimming at V came to 7 bases and at J to 2 bases, leaving 14 bases not matched to a gene. In germline, CDR1 is MDHEN, CDR2 SYDVKM. As DNA, the CDR3 is TGTGCCAGCACCTCACCTCGACTAGCCCGCACCTACAATGAGCAGTTCTTC. This sequence encodes CASTSPRLARTYNEQFF.

The chain carries TRBV29-1 and TRBJ2-1; D call uncertain. Trimming removed 2 bases at V and 10 bases at J, with 18 bases between. Per germline, CDR1 SQVTM and CDR2 ANQGSEA. There are 14 residues in the CDR3. This CDR3 is CSVEMAGYVVEQFF. The CDR3 DNA sequence: TGCAGCGTTGAAATGGCAGGCTATGTAGTAGAGCAGTTCTTC.

The V gene is TRBV5-1, the J gene TRBJ2-7; D gene ambiguous. The CDR3 runs 14 residues. Trimming shortened V by 0 bases and J by 3 bases, and 10 bases separated the two germline ends. Germline V gene lookup returns CDR1 SGHRS and CDR2 YFSETQ. The CDR3 nucleotides are TGCGCCAGCAGCTTGGCGGGTTTCAACTACGAGCAGTACTTC. Translated: CASSLAGFNYEQYF.

The V and J genes are TRBV27 and TRBJ2-7; 8 positions match TRBD2. In germline, CDR1 is MNHEY, CDR2 SMNVEV (reference sequence). The V and J ends lost 5 bases and 4 bases, in that order; junction bases with no gene match: 10. CDR3 length equals 15 residues. CDR3 bases: TGTGCCAGCAGTCTTCAGCGGGGGAGAATTTACGAGCAGTACTTC. It codes for CASSLQRGRIYEQYF.

The genes are TRBV11-3 and TRBJ2-1; possibly TRBD1 for D (6 bases). Between the trimmed V and J ends, which lost 0 bases and 4 bases, there was a span of 10 bases. The CDR3 is made up of 15 amino acids. Looked up from germline, CDR1 is SGHNT and CDR2 is YENEEA. CDR3 region: CASSLDQGPYNEQFF. DNA for the CDR3: TGTGCCAGCAGCTTAGACCAGGGGCCATACAATGAGCAGTTCTTC.